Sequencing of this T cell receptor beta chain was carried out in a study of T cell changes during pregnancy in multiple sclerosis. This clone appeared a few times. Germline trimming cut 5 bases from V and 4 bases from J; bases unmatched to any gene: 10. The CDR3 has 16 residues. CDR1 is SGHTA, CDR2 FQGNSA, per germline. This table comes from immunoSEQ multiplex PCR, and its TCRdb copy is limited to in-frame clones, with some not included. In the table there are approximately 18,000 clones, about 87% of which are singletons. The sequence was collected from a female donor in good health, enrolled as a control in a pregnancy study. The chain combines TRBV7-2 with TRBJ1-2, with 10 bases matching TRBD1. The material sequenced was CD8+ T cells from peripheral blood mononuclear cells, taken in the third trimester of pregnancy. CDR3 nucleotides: TGTGCCAGCAGCGTGGACAGGGGGGCACCAGTCTATGGCTACACCTTC. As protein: CASSVDRGAPVYGYTF.